The rows below give T cell receptor beta chains drawn from one sample of a study of T cell repertoires and HLA-DP antigens. Here immunoSEQ multiplex PCR was the method, and the copy in TCRdb shows in-frame clones only, minus some. This sample has over 100,000 clones, with 92% found just once. For these TCRs, the target antigens are not known. The sample comprised CD4+ T cells from PBMCs. These receptors originate from a woman younger than 30 in good health and CMV-seronegative. Each CDR3 is given with its conserved first and last residue. The order of the fields is V gene, J gene, clone size, D gene, CDR3 DNA, CDR3 protein. The D gene is left open where the match is weak. Size values are once, few and many counts, or a class for expanded clones, and some rows have none.

>TRBV5-1|TRBJ1-6|NA|NA
TGCGCCAGCAGCTTGGCGGCAGGGGAATCACCCCTCCACTTT
CASSLAAGESPLHF
>TRBV7-2|TRBJ1-1|NA|NA
TGTGCCAGCAGCTTTATCTTGGGACACGGTGAAGCTTTCTTT
CASSFILGHGEAFF
>TRBV10-3|TRBJ1-1|NA|NA
TGTGCCATCAGTGAGGGACTCGGGACCACTGAAGCTTTCTTT
CAISEGLGTTEAFF
>TRBV4-1|TRBJ2-1|NA|NA
TGCGCCAGCAGTCAACCGGGCAGGGCTACCTACAATGAGCAGTTCTTC
CASSQPGRATYNEQFF
>TRBV28|TRBJ1-6|few|NA
TGTCATCCCAATTCACCCCTCCACTTT
CHPNSPLHF
>TRBV28|TRBJ2-7|once|TRBD1
TGTGCCAGCAGTTTCTTGGACAGGGGGTACGAGCAGTACTTC
CASSFLDRGYEQYF
>TRBV29-1|TRBJ2-3|NA|NA
TGCAGCGTTGACAGGGTGCGACGGGAGACAACCACAGATACGCAGTATTTT
CSVDRVRRETTTDTQYF
>TRBV28|TRBJ2-7|NA|TRBD2
TGTGCCAGCGATAAAGGGACTAGCGGGAGATGGAGCTCCTACGAGCAGTACTTC
CASDKGTSGRWSSYEQYF
>TRBV19|TRBJ1-2|NA|NA
TGTGCCAGTAGTATTAGGAGTTGGCTCTATGGCTACACCTTC
CASSIRSWLYGYTF
>TRBV9|TRBJ2-7|NA|NA
TGTGCCAGCAGCGTAGGACCAGGACTCTTCTACGAGCAGTACTTC
CASSVGPGLFYEQYF
>TRBV6-5|TRBJ1-5|NA|TRBD1
TGTGCCAGCAGTTACGCGGGACAGGGGCATCAGCCCCAGCATTTT
CASSYAGQGHQPQHF
>TRBV5-1|TRBJ2-5|NA|NA
TGCGCCAGCAAATTCCTCAGCAGGGAAGGGGAGACCCAGTACTTC
CASKFLSREGETQYF
>TRBV2|TRBJ2-5|NA|TRBD1
TGTGCCAGCAGCCCAGACAGGGTTGTATTGGAGACCCAGTACTTC
CASSPDRVVLETQYF